Listed below are T cell receptor beta chains from one sample, sequenced in a study of OX40 agonist ivuxolimab in advanced cancers. Measured with immunoSEQ multiplex PCR; TCRdb has only the in-frame clones, and not every one. This sample carries over 90,000 clones, 94% of them seen once, and the ten largest clones take 0.15% to 0.2%. The starting material was CD4+ or CD8+ T cells sorted from blood, obtained in a trial of the OX40 agonist ivuxolimab. All receptors derive from an adult with an advanced solid tumor such as melanoma, head and neck, liver or kidney cancer. Each CDR3 is given with its conserved first and last residue. The D gene is left open where the match is weak. The size entry is marked missing in some rows and otherwise reads once, few, many or a size class.

>TRBV7-2|TRBD1|TRBJ1-2|once
CASSFDRGNYGYTF
TGTGCCAGCAGCTTCGACAGGGGTAACTATGGCTACACCTTC
>TRBV5-1|-|TRBJ2-3|-
CASSLPPSGSTDTQYF
TGCGCCAGCAGCTTGCCCCCCAGCGGGTCCACAGATACGCAGTATTTT
>TRBV7-2|-|TRBJ1-2|-
CASSLAYYGYTF
TGTGCCAGCAGCTTAGCATACTATGGCTACACCTTC
>TRBV2|-|TRBJ1-1|-
CASSEWAGEGFF
TGTGCCAGCAGTGAATGGGCAGGGGAGGGTTTCTTT
>TRBV7-8|-|TRBJ2-3|once
CASSASPALDTQYF
TGTGCCAGCAGCGCCTCCCCGGCCCTAGATACGCAGTATTTT
>TRBV28|-|TRBJ1-1|-
CASTSPDRQGKTEAFF
TGTGCCAGCACCTCCCCAGACCGGCAGGGGAAAACTGAAGCTTTCTTT
>TRBV6-5|-|TRBJ1-5|-
CASREGSNNQPQHF
TGTGCCAGCAGAGAGGGGAGCAACAATCAGCCCCAGCATTTT
>TRBV9|-|TRBJ1-1|-
CASSVDGIQGEAFF
TGTGCCAGCAGCGTAGACGGGATCCAGGGAGAAGCTTTCTTT
>TRBV7-3|-|TRBJ2-3|-
CASSSQPSGPSTDTQYF
TGTGCCAGCAGCTCCCAGCCAAGCGGCCCTAGCACAGATACGCAGTATTTT
>TRBV7-2|-|TRBJ2-2|-
CASSLGTLNTGELFF
TGTGCCAGCAGCTTAGGGACACTGAACACCGGGGAGCTGTTTTTT
>TRBV6-5|-|TRBJ1-4|-
CASSDYRGEKLFF
TGTGCCAGCTCGGACTACCGAGGTGAAAAACTGTTTTTT
>TRBV11-3|TRBD2|TRBJ2-7|-
CASSPAGGFHEQYF
TGTGCCAGCAGCCCCGCGGGAGGGTTTCACGAGCAGTACTTC
>TRBV28|-|TRBJ1-3|-
CASRGVPVTIYF
TGTGCCAGCAGGGGAGTACCTGTCACCATATATTTT
>TRBV6-5|-|TRBJ2-7|-
CASSYRTSGEQYF
TGTGCCAGCAGTTACCGGACATCGGGGGAGCAGTACTTC
>TRBV18|-|TRBJ2-5|-
CASSPGGGELTKQYF
TGTGCCAGCTCACCTGGAGGGGGCGAATTGACGAAACAGTACTTC
>TRBV7-9|TRBD1|TRBJ1-4|-
CASSSGTGGGGYEKLFF
TGTGCCAGCAGCTCCGGGACAGGGGGCGGGGGATATGAAAAACTGTTTTTT
>TRBV2|TRBD2|TRBJ2-7|-
CATEREISYEQYF
TGTGCCACCGAGCGGGAGATCTCCTACGAGCAGTACTTC
>TRBV11-2|TRBD1|TRBJ1-1|-
CASSGPQGGRSTEAFF
TGTGCCAGCAGCGGGCCCCAGGGGGGTCGGAGCACTGAAGCTTTCTTT